This TCR beta chain was sequenced for a study of Tregs in tolerant kidney transplant recipients. The method was immunoSEQ multiplex PCR; TCRdb's version includes in-frame clones alone and lacks a portion of them. The sample contains roughly 66,000 clones, approximately 92% of which appear only once. The germline gives CDR1 SGHVS, CDR2 FNYEAQ. This CDR3 contains 14 residues. V trimming: 5 bases; J trimming: 10 bases; junction bases outside the gene matches: 8. The chain links TRBV7-6 to TRBJ2-1, with 10 bases identical to TRBD2. This TCR was sampled from a human donor who received a combined kidney and bone marrow transplant. The sequencing used CD8+ T cells from blood, collected before the transplant. The CDR3 DNA reads TGTGCCAGCAGCCCAGCGGGGGGGGCGGGCGAGCAGTTCTTC. It translates to CASSPAGGAGEQFF.